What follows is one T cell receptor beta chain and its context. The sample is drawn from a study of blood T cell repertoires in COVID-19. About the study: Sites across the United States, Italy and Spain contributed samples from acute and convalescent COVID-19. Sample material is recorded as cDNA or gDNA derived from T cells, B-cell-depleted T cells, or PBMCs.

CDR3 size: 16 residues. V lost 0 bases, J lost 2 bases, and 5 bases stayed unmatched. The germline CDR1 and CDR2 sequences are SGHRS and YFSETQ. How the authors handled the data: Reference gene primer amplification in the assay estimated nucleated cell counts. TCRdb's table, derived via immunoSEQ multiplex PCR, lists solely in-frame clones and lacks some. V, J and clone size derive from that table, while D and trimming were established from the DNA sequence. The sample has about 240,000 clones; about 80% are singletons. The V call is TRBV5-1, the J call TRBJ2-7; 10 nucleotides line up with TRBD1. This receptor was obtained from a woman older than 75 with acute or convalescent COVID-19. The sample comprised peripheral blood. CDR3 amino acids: CASSLGGQGNAYEQYF. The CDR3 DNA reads TGCGCCAGCAGCTTGGGGGGACAGGGGAATGCCTACGAGCAGTACTTC.